The sequence of this T cell receptor (beta chain) was determined in a study of T cell clones after liver transplantation. Study-level background: Immunosuppression withdrawal was tried within 2 years after liver transplantation in this trial. General observations from the study: Donor-reactive sequences fell more than third party-reactive ones, suggesting partial deletion.

From germline, CDR1 is SGHTS and CDR2 YDEGEE. J was trimmed by 9 bases and V by 5 bases; bases with no gene match: 12. The CDR3 runs to 14 residues. Turning to this clone: Its specificity is unknown.

Profiling relied on immunoSEQ multiplex PCR, and the TCRdb table lists in-frame clones only, not all of them. The profile covers about 58,000 clones, with approximately 63% appearing a single time and about 3% taken by the ten largest. The TCR comes from a human patient who received a liver transplant. Some T cells may be supplied by the graft donor. The specimen comprised CD4+ T cells from blood, sampled at the roughly 15-month timepoint. This chain links TRBV5-8 with TRBJ2-7; 9 bases map to TRBD1. Here the CDR3 DNA reads TGTGCCAGCAGTTACCGGGACAGGGAGTTTCGGCAGTACGTC. Residues: CASSYRDREFRQYV.